This entry is about one TCR beta chain. What it recognizes is unknown. This entry is derived from a study of T-cell memory formation after mild COVID-19. Whole-study context: Clustering of TCRs was largely donor specific.

Findings and limits, study-wide: Researchers found some responding clones in pre-infection memory, a sign that cross-reactive memory joined. Contracting clones from day 15 to 85 had balanced CD4/CD8; later expanders favoured CD4+.

TCRdb reprocessed the 5' RACE reads via MiXCR and lists one record per CDR3 protein. Here the sample spans 400,000 to 500,000 distinct CDR3 sequences, 24% being singletons. The clonotype was recovered from an adult woman who had mild COVID-19 (a few samples of this study predate the infection). Cell type and time point are not known. Sequences were obtained from PBMCs or a T cell subset sorted from them (not recorded which).

The CDR3 DNA reads as TGTGCCACCAGCAGAGATCGGACAGGGGCGATTCAGCCCCAGCATTTT. Translation gives CATSRDRTGAIQPQHF. V and J are TRBV15 and TRBJ1-5; 9 bases line up with TRBD1. The CDR3 covers 16 residues. V trimming: 0 bases; J trimming: 6 bases; junction bases outside the gene matches: 6. CDR1 and CDR2 from the germline V gene are LNHNV and YYDKDF (reference sequence).